The 30 T cell receptor beta chains listed next were all sequenced from one sample in a study of blood T cell repertoires in COVID-19. Produced via immunoSEQ multiplex PCR; TCRdb's table is partial and in-frame only. The table shows some 120,000 clones, with 75% to 90% occurring only once. Source material: peripheral blood. These receptors originate from a man in his 70s with active or convalescent COVID-19.

The CDR3 nucleotides read TGTGCCAGCAGCCAAGACTACAGGAAGCAGTACTTC. It yields the protein CASSQDYRKQYF. J is TRBJ2-7 and V is TRBV14, with D perhaps TRBD1 (5 bases). This CDR3 contains 12 residues. Germline V gene lookup returns CDR1 SGHDN and CDR2 FVKESK. Trimming pared 0 bases from V and 8 bases from J, leaving 8 bases between.

The CDR3 DNA sequence: TGTGCCTGGAGCGGGCATCAGGGAGAGACCCAGTACTTC. Amino acids: CAWSGHQGETQYF. The chain combines TRBV30 with TRBJ2-5, with D possibly being TRBD1 (5 bases). The germline V gene encodes CDR1 GTSNPN and CDR2 SVGIG (reference sequence). The germline V and J ends were trimmed by 3 bases and 4 bases, with 12 bases remaining between them. The CDR3 runs to 13 residues.

The V gene is TRBV5-4, the J gene TRBJ2-7; TRBD2 matches at 11 bases. The CDR3 length is 17 residues. V shed 2 bases and J 0 bases; nucleotides not matched to a gene: 7. Germline V gene lookup returns CDR1 SGHNT and CDR2 YYREEE (reference sequence). CDR3 in DNA: TGTGCCAGCAGCTTCGGGACTAGCGGTAGCCGCTCCTACGAGCAGTACTTC. It specifies CASSFGTSGSRSYEQYF.

As concerns this clone: One end of the junction is discordant with germline, which a read error may explain. The chain has TRBV12-3 or TRBV12-4 and TRBJ2-5, with 9 bases lining up with TRBD2. The CDR3 is made up of 13 amino acids. This CDR3 is CASSIAGAKTQYF. Here the CDR3 DNA reads TGTGCCAGCAGTATAGCGGGAGCTAAGACCCAGTACTTC.

This sequence joins TRBV19 and TRBJ1-2, with D perhaps matching TRBD1 (6 bases). The CDR3 contains 15 residues. The ends were cut back, 11 bases at V and 7 bases at J, with 26 bases in the middle. CDR1 is LNHDA and CDR2 is SQIVND in the germline V gene (reference sequence). CDR3 nucleotides: TGTGCCGTCGGGGAGACAGGACGAGGCTTTGTTGGCTACACCTTC. It is translated as CAVGETGRGFVGYTF. Filled out from reference TRBV19 and TRBJ1-2, the complete variable domain reads DGGITQSPKYLFRKEGQNVTLSCEQNLNHDAMYWYRQDPGQGLRLIYYSQIVNDFQKGDIAEGYSVSREKKESFPLTVTSAQKNPTAFYLCAVGETGRGFVGYTFGSGTRLTVV.

The rearrangement uses TRBV3-1 (or the pseudogene TRBV3-2) and TRBJ2-1, with D maybe TRBD1 (5 bases). This CDR3 contains 15 residues. CDR1 LGHDT and CDR2 YNNKEL come from the germline V gene (reference sequence). V shed 4 bases and J shed 8 bases, with 18 bases lying between them. CDR3 residues: CASSPGHKPRDEQFF. In nucleotides, the CDR3 is TGTGCCAGCAGCCCCGGACATAAACCCCGGGATGAGCAGTTCTTC.

This sequence joins TRBV7-3 and TRBJ2-2; 10 nucleotides line up with TRBD1. With V trimmed by 5 bases and J by 7 bases, 7 bases remained unmatched. In germline, CDR1 is SGHTA, CDR2 FQGTGA. The CDR3 is made up of 15 amino acids. In nucleotides, the CDR3 is TGTGCCAGCAGCATCCCCGGACAGGGGGTCGGGGAGCTGTTTTTT. As protein: CASSIPGQGVGELFF.

This sequence joins TRBV11-2 and TRBJ2-2; 10 nucleotides align to TRBD2. V lost 0 bases to trimming and J lost 4 bases; unmatched junction nucleotides: 2. CDR1 is SGHAT, CDR2 FQNNGV, per germline. This CDR3 spans 16 amino acids. The CDR3 DNA reads TGTGCCAGCAGCTTAGAGAGCGGGAGGGCCACCGGGGAGCTGTTTTTT. It yields the protein CASSLESGRATGELFF.

J is TRBJ2-1 and V is TRBV7-9, with TRBD1 matching over 8 bases. The CDR3 is made up of 15 amino acids. CDR1 is SEHNR, CDR2 FQNEAQ, per germline (reference sequence). Unmatched junction bases numbered 15, after V lost 2 bases and J lost 15 bases. As DNA, the CDR3 is TGTGCCAGCAGCTTACCTCCGGGACAGGAACCCTCTTGGTTCTTC. This translates into CASSLPPGQEPSWFF.

J is TRBJ1-5 and V is TRBV19; 12 bases align to TRBD1. V lost 5 bases and J lost 5; bases outside the gene matches: 1. Germline CDR1 is LNHDA and CDR2 is SQIVND (reference sequence). The CDR3 length is 14 residues. As DNA, the CDR3 is TGTGCCAGTAGTGGGACAGGGGGCTATCAGCCCCAGCATTTT. This translates into CASSGTGGYQPQHF.

This clone appeared a single time. The chain couples TRBV7-9 to TRBJ2-1; 13 positions match TRBD2. Trimming at V came to 5 bases and at J to 0 bases, leaving 7 bases not matched to a gene. The CDR3 contains 18 residues. The germline gives CDR1 SEHNR, CDR2 FQNEAQ (reference sequence). The CDR3 here is CASSPRLAGGRSYNEQFF. In DNA, the CDR3 is TGTGCCAGCAGCCCCCGACTAGCGGGAGGCCGCTCCTACAATGAGCAGTTCTTC.

The CDR3 loop reads CATGGLGQNNEQFF. The CDR3 nucleotides are TGTGCCACCGGGGGACTAGGTCAGAACAATGAGCAGTTCTTC. The rearrangement uses TRBV24-1 and TRBJ2-1, with 8 bases that match TRBD2. The CDR3 is made up of 14 amino acids. J gave up 5 bases and V 9 bases, and 8 bases lay outside the gene matches. From germline, CDR1 is KGHDR and CDR2 SFDVKD.

The count of this clone is one. The V and J genes are TRBV28 and TRBJ1-3; 9 bases fit TRBD1. The CDR3 contains 14 residues. Germline V lookup: CDR1 MDHEN, CDR2 SYDVKM. V gave up 7 bases and J gave up 2 bases; unmatched junction bases: 3. The CDR3 coding sequence is TGTGCCAGCACTACAGGGGGCACTGGAAACACCATATATTTT. Protein product: CASTTGGTGNTIYF.

This clone appeared once. The chain is built from TRBV5-6 and TRBJ2-1; possibly TRBD2 for D (5 bases). Trimming shortened V by 0 bases and J by 8 bases, and 9 bases separated the two germline ends. CDR3 size: 13 residues. Germline V gene lookup returns CDR1 SGHDT and CDR2 YYEEEE. CDR3 region: CASSLVGSDEQFF. Here the CDR3 DNA reads TGTGCCAGCAGCTTGGTGGGTAGCGATGAGCAGTTCTTC. The entire variable domain, with the rest obtained from reference TRBV5-6 and TRBJ2-1, is as follows: DAGVTQSPTHLIKTRGQQVTLRCSPKSGHDTVSWYQQALGQGPQFIFQYYEEEERQRGNFPDRFSGHQFPNYSSELNVNALLLGDSALYLCASSLVGSDEQFFGPGTRLTVL.

J is TRBJ2-5 and V is TRBV20-1; 9 bases align to TRBD1. The CDR3 consists of 15 residues. The germline V gene has CDR1 DFQATT and CDR2 SNEGSKA (reference sequence). The junction had 8 bases not matched to a gene; V was cut back by 3 bases and J by 3 bases. CDR3 bases: TGCAGTGCTAGTTCCCCGGGACAGGGTGAAGAGACCCAGTACTTC. The encoded protein is CSASSPGQGEETQYF.

V and J are TRBV11-2 and TRBJ2-7; D uncertain. Trimming left V 0 bases short and J 12 bases short, with 12 bases between. The CDR3 is 12 amino acids. Per germline, CDR1 SGHAT and CDR2 FQNNGV. The CDR3 sequence: CASSLEGLLVYF. In nucleotides, the CDR3 is TGTGCCAGCAGCTTAGAGGGCCTCCTTGTGTACTTC.

The gene calls are TRBV30 and TRBJ2-6; possibly TRBD1 for D (6 bases). The CDR3 is 15 residues long. Germline V gene lookup returns CDR1 GTSNPN and CDR2 SVGIG (reference sequence). V was shortened by 4 bases and J by 0 bases, with 10 bases between the two germline ends. The CDR3 region is CAWTTGSSGANVLTF. The CDR3 DNA sequence: TGTGCCTGGACAACAGGGAGCTCTGGGGCCAACGTCCTGACTTTC. The full variable domain, with the rest looked up from reference TRBV30 and TRBJ2-6, is SQTIHQWPATLVQPVGSPLSLECTVEGTSNPNLYWYRQAAGRGLQLLFYSVGIGQISSEVPQNLSASRPQDRQFILSSKKLLLSDSGFYLCAWTTGSSGANVLTFGAGSRLTVL.

The J gene is TRBJ2-7, the V gene TRBV6-2 or TRBV6-3; a possible D gene is TRBD1 (6 bases). The CDR3 has 15 amino acids. Germline CDR1 and CDR2: MNHEY and SVGEGT. Trimming removed 6 bases at V and 1 base at J, with 16 bases between. The CDR3, as DNA: TGTGCCAGCAGCCCCGGGACAAAGACTTCCTACGAGCAGTACTTC. It yields the protein CASSPGTKTSYEQYF.

V gene TRBV18 combines with J gene TRBJ1-4, with D tentatively TRBD1 (5 bases). Trimming took 0 bases from V and 4 from J, leaving 9 bases between them. Looked up from germline, CDR1 is KGHSH and CDR2 is LQKENI. The CDR3 covers 15 residues. CDR3 DNA: TGTGCCAGCTCACCACCCTTGGGACTTAATGAAAAACTGTTTTTT. Translated: CASSPPLGLNEKLFF.

For this clone: This same CDR3 is encoded by further DNA sequences in the sample. The CDR3, as DNA: TGTGCCAGCAGCCTCCAGGTTCAGCCCCAGCATTTT. Its protein product is CASSLQVQPQHF. V and J are TRBV28 and TRBJ1-5; D remains unclear. V was pared by 6 bases and J by 6 bases, with 9 bases between. Looked up from germline, CDR1 is MDHEN and CDR2 is SYDVKM. This CDR3 is 12 amino acids long. The full variable domain, its missing parts supplied by reference TRBV28 and TRBJ1-5, is DVKVTQSSRYLVKRTGEKVFLECVQDMDHENMFWYRQDPGLGLRLIYFSYDVKMKEKGDIPEGYSVSREKKERFSLILESASTNQTSMYLCASSLQVQPQHFGDGTRLSIL.

The V call is TRBV9, the J call TRBJ2-7; 13 bases map to TRBD2. Germline lookup yields CDR1 SGDLS and CDR2 YYNGEE. CDR3 length equals 18 residues. Trimming took 2 bases from V and 3 from J; bases not matched to a gene: 11. CDR3 amino acids: CASSVSAGGTSGIYEQYF. CDR3 nucleotides: TGTGCCAGCAGCGTTTCGGCGGGGGGGACTAGCGGGATCTACGAGCAGTACTTC.

The V call is TRBV5-1, the J call TRBJ2-2; 7 nucleotides match TRBD2. The ends lost 1 base at V and 6 bases at J; junction bases unmatched: 3. This CDR3 comprises 14 residues. Looked up from germline, CDR1 is SGHRS and CDR2 is YFSETQ. The DNA for the CDR3 is TGCGCCAGCAGCTTGCTAGCGGAGGCCGGGGAGCTGTTTTTT. This translates into CASSLLAEAGELFF.

The rearrangement joins TRBV19 to TRBJ2-5, with a tentative D call TRBD2 (5 bases). CDR3 length: 15 residues. Trimming pared 0 bases from V and 4 bases from J, leaving 12 bases between. Germline lookup yields CDR1 LNHDA and CDR2 SQIVND (reference sequence). The CDR3 spells CASSIDSAAGETQYF. CDR3 coding DNA: TGTGCCAGTAGTATAGATTCCGCGGCGGGAGAGACCCAGTACTTC.

The chain couples TRBV28 to TRBJ2-2; D gene unclear. CDR3 length equals 13 residues. V shed 4 bases and J shed 4 bases, with 7 bases lying between them. The V gene's germline CDR1 is MDHEN and CDR2 SYDVKM. CDR3 nucleotide sequence: TGTGCCAGCAGTTCCCCGAGCACCGGGGAGCTGTTTTTT. This sequence encodes CASSSPSTGELFF. The complete variable domain, with remaining parts taken from reference TRBV28 and TRBJ2-2, reads DVKVTQSSRYLVKRTGEKVFLECVQDMDHENMFWYRQDPGLGLRLIYFSYDVKMKEKGDIPEGYSVSREKKERFSLILESASTNQTSMYLCASSSPSTGELFFGEGSRLTVL.

V usage is TRBV7-3 and J usage is TRBJ2-1; tentative D call: TRBD2 (5 bases). V was cut by 5 bases and J by 0 bases, with 14 bases left in between. Germline values: CDR1 SGHTA, CDR2 FQGTGA. This CDR3 has 16 residues. The CDR3 spells CASSLRERSSYNEQFF. In DNA form, the CDR3 reads TGTGCCAGCAGCCTTAGGGAGCGGAGCTCCTACAATGAGCAGTTCTTC.

The chain has TRBV7-9 and TRBJ1-6, with D unresolved. Per the germline V gene, CDR1 is SEHNR and CDR2 is FQNEAQ (reference sequence). CDR3 length: 13 amino acids. V was pared by 2 bases and J by 8 bases, with 7 bases between. CDR3 amino acids: CASSLSTDSPLHF. CDR3 nucleotides: TGTGCCAGCAGCTTATCCACAGATTCACCCCTCCACTTT. Filled out from reference TRBV7-9 and TRBJ1-6, the complete variable domain reads DTGVSQNPRHKITKRGQNVTFRCDPISEHNRLYWYRQTLGQGPEFLTYFQNEAQLEKSRLLSDRFSAERPKGSFSTLEIQRTEQGDSAMYLCASSLSTDSPLHFGNGTRLTVT.

The gene calls are TRBV10-3 and TRBJ1-2; 11 bases map to TRBD1. Germline CDR1 reads ENHRY; CDR2 reads SYGVKD. V lost 8 bases to trimming and J lost 4 bases; unmatched junction nucleotides: 3. CDR3 length: 13 amino acids. The DNA of the CDR3 is TGTGCCATCGGACAGGGGGCCAGCTATGGCTACACCTTC. Protein product: CAIGQGASYGYTF.

V and J are TRBV6-6 and TRBJ2-6, with a possible D match to TRBD2 (5 bases). Germline-derived CDR1 and CDR2 are MNHNY and SVGAGI (reference sequence). V lost 8 bases, J lost 1 base, and 9 bases lay in between. This CDR3 has 14 residues. This CDR3 reads CASLRESGANVLTF. CDR3 DNA sequence: TGTGCCAGCCTGAGGGAGTCTGGGGCCAACGTCCTGACTTTC.

This chain links TRBV5-6 with TRBJ1-4, with 7 bases lining up with TRBD1. CDR1 and CDR2 (germline): SGHDT, YYEEEE. This CDR3 spans 15 amino acids. V shed 5 bases and J 5 bases; nucleotides not matched to a gene: 9. The CDR3 loop is CASREQGPGNEKLFF. The CDR3 DNA is TGTGCCAGCAGGGAACAGGGGCCGGGGAATGAAAAACTGTTTTTT.

The V gene is TRBV28, the J gene TRBJ2-7, with 10 bases fitting TRBD2. The germline V gene has CDR1 MDHEN and CDR2 SYDVKM. The CDR3 is made up of 16 amino acids. J gave up 3 bases and V 3 bases, and 8 bases lay outside the gene matches. CDR3 sequence: CASSFPLAGVSYEQYF. The CDR3 DNA is TGTGCCAGCAGTTTTCCCCTAGCGGGAGTGAGCTACGAGCAGTACTTC.